The clone carrying this T cell receptor (beta chain) was counted between two and nine times. The target antigen is unknown. Each sorted fraction was over 95% pure. The sample belongs to a study of beta chain features in type 1 diabetes. Study observations and caveats: Type 1 diabetes patients had TCRB CDR3s that were shorter (moderately but significantly so) in all four CD4+ subsets.

All of the isolated RNA was reverse transcribed, so expressed TCRB transcripts were sequenced. Generated by immunoSEQ multiplex PCR, the TCRdb table keeps only in-frame clones and is missing some. The sample consists of around 430,000 clones, about 32% of them appearing once. The clonotype comes from a man younger than 35 in good health. The sample taken for sequencing was naive CD4+ T cells from blood.

The CDR3: CASSSGTNPETQYF. The CDR3 coding sequence is TGTGCCAGCAGTTCCGGGACTAATCCGGAGACGCAGTATTTT. The chain employs TRBV7-9 and TRBJ2-3, with 7 bases fitting TRBD2. Germline lookup yields CDR1 SEHNR and CDR2 FQNEAQ (reference sequence). The trim removed 6 bases at V and 9 bases at J, leaving 12 bases unmatched. The CDR3 runs to 14 residues.